This paragraph covers one T cell receptor beta chain sequence. This sample is drawn from a study of graft-versus-host responses after intestinal transplantation. Clones were read by immunoSEQ multiplex PCR, and TCRdb kept only the in-frame ones, dropping some. The table has under 45,000 clones, about 92% seen once. From germline, CDR1 is MNHEY and CDR2 SMNVEV (reference sequence). The V end was cut by 3 bases, the J end by 5 bases, with 11 bases between. The length of the CDR3 is 14 residues. This TCR derives from a human patient who received an intestinal transplant, so some T cells may come from the graft donor. V and J are TRBV27 and TRBJ2-1, with a possible D match to TRBD2 (5 bases). Sample: PBMCs, taken approximately 100 weeks after intestinal transplantation. CDR3 amino acids: CASSFIGGHNEQFF. Written as DNA, the CDR3 is TGTGCCAGCAGTTTCATCGGCGGGCACAATGAGCAGTTCTTC.